This T cell receptor (beta chain) emerged from a study of cytomegalovirus exposure and HLA in healthy donors. Findings and limits, study-wide: Across HLA loci, a later analysis found differing TCR association rates, with DRB1 most and HLA-C fewest.

Points on this clone: Its target is not known.

PCR employed 60 Vbeta and 13 Jbeta primers. The assay was immunoSEQ multiplex PCR, and TCRdb's table has in-frame clones only and misses some. The sample shows tens of thousands of clones, and around 12% sits with its ten largest clones. The V gene's germline CDR1 is ENHRY and CDR2 SYGVKD. The junction had 7 bases not matched to a gene; V was cut back by 7 bases and J by 0 bases. The CDR3 is 17 residues long. V gene TRBV10-3 combines with J gene TRBJ2-7, with 15 nucleotides matching TRBD2. The sequencing sample was made of PBMCs. The sequence was obtained from a young man in good health and CMV-seropositive. In DNA, the CDR3 is TGTGCCATCATGAAGGGACTAGCGGGGGGATACTCCTACGAGCAGTACTTC. Encoded protein: CAIMKGLAGGYSYEQYF.